The subject of this entry is one T cell receptor beta chain. Its target is unknown. This sample stems from a study of shared clonotypes between healthy human individuals. Study at large: There were three CD4 naive, three CD4 memory, two CD8 naive and one CD8 memory plates per donor.

In the study's own analysis: In the immunoSEQ data, sequences were junction-only and lacked quality scores, so filtering differed. Assay: immunoSEQ multiplex PCR; the TCRdb copy retains only in-frame clones and omits some. That table is the source of V, J and clone size, and D and trimming were worked out from the DNA. The sample has approximately 2.5 million clones; about 92% are singletons. The study, taken as a whole, reports: It was anticipated that sequencing depth would influence how many clonotypes donors shared.

V lost 4 bases to trimming and J lost 4 bases, with 8 bases between them. This CDR3 is 13 amino acids long. Germline V gene sequence: CDR1 MGHRA, CDR2 YSYEKL. The clonotype originates from a man between 18 and 35 years old in good health. The source material was naive CD4+ T cells sorted from blood. Described subset: CD45RA+ positively selected. V gene TRBV4-1 combines with J gene TRBJ2-1; D is uncertain. The CDR3 nucleotides are TGCGCCAGCAGCCGCGTCGAGTACAATGAGCAGTTCTTC. Protein product: CASSRVEYNEQFF.